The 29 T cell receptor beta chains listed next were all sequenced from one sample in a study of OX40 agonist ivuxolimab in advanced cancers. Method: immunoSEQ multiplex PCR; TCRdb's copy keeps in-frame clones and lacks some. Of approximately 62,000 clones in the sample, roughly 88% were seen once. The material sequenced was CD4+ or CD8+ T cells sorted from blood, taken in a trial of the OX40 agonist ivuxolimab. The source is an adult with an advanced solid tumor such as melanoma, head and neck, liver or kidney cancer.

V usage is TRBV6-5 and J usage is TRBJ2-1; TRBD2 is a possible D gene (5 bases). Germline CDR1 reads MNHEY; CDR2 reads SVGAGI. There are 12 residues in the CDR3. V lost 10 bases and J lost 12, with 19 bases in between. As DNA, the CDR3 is TGTGCCACCCTAGCAGTTTTTGGTGGGCAGTTCTTC. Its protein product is CATLAVFGGQFF.

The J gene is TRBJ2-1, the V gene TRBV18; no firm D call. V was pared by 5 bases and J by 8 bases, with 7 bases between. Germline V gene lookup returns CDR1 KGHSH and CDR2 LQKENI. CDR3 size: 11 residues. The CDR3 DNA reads TGTGCCAGCTCAAGGGAATATGAGCAGTTCTTC. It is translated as CASSREYEQFF.

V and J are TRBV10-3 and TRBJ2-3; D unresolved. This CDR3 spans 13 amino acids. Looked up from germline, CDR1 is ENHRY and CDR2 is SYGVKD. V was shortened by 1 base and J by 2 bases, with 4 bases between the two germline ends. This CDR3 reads CAISELVTDTQYF. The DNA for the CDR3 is TGTGCCATCAGTGAGTTGGTCACAGATACGCAGTATTTT.

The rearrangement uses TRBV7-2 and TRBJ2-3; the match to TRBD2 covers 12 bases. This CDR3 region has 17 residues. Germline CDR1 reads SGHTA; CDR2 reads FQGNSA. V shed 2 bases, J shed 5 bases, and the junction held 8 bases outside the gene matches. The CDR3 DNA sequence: TGTGCCAGCAGCTTACACCCTAGCGGGAGGGGGGAAGATACGCAGTATTTT. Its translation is CASSLHPSGRGEDTQYF.

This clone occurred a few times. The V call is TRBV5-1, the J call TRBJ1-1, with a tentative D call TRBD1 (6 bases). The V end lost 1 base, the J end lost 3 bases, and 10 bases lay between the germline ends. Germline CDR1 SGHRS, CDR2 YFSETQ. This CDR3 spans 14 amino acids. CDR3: CASSLTGTDTEAFF. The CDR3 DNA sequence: TGCGCCAGCAGCTTGACAGGGACGGACACTGAAGCTTTCTTT.

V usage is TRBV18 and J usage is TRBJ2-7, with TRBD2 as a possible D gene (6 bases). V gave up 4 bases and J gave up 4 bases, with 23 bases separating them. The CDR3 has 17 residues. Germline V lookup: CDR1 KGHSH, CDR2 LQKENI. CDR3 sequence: CASSRVGGQSVGYEQYF. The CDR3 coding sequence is TGTGCCAGCTCACGGGTTGGAGGGCAGAGCGTTGGATACGAGCAGTACTTC.

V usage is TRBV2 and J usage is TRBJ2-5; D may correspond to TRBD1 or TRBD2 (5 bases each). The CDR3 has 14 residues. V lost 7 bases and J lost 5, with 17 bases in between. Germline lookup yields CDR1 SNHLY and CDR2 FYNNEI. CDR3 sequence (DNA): TGTGCCAGCACCGACGGGACCGGACTTGAGACCCAGTACTTC. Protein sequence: CASTDGTGLETQYF.

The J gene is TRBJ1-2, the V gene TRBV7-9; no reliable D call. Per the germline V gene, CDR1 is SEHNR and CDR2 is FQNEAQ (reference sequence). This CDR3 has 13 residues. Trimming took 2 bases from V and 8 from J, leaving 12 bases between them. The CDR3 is CASSLRQSPGYTF. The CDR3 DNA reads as TGTGCCAGCAGCTTACGTCAGAGTCCGGGCTACACCTTC.

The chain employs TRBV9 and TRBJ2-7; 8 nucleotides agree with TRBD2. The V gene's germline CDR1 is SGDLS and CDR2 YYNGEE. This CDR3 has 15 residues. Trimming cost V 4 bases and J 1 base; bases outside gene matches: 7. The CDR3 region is CASSLQAGESYEQYF. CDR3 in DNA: TGTGCCAGCAGCCTCCAAGCGGGAGAGTCCTACGAGCAGTACTTC.

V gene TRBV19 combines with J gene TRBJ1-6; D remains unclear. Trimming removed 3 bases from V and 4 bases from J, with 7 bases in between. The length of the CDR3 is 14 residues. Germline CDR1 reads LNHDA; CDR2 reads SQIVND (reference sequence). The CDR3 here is CASSIIGYNSPLHF. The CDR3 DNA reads TGTGCCAGTAGTATCATTGGTTATAATTCACCCCTCCACTTT.

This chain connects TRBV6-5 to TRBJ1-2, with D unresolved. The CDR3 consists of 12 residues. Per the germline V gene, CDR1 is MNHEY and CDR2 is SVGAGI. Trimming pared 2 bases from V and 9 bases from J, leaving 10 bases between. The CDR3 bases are TGTGCCAGCAGTTACGCGCGGGATAGCTACACCTTC. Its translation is CASSYARDSYTF.

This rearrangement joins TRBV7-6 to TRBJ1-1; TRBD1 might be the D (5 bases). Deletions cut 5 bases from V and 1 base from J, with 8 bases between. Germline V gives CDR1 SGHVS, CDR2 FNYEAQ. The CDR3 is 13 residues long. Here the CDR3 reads CASSLTGNTEAFF. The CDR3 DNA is TGTGCCAGCAGCCTAACAGGGAACACTGAAGCTTTCTTT.

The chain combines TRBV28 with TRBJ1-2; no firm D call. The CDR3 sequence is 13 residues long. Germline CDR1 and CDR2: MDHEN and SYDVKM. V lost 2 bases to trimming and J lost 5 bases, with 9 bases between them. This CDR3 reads CASSLADMYGYTF. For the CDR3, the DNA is TGTGCCAGCAGTTTAGCAGATATGTATGGCTACACCTTC.

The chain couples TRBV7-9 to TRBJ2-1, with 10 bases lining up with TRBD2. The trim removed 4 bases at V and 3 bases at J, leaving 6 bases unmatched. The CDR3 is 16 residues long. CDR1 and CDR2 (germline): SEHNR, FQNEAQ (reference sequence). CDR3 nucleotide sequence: TGTGCCAGCAGCTCAAGCGGGACTAGCGACTACAATGAGCAGTTCTTC. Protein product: CASSSSGTSDYNEQFF.

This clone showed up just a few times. CDR3 protein: CASSPEGDKTDTQYF. Here the CDR3 DNA reads TGCGCCAGCAGCCCCGAAGGGGATAAGACAGATACGCAGTATTTT. The chain joins TRBV5-1 to TRBJ2-3, with D tentatively TRBD1 (5 bases). Germline CDR1 is SGHRS and CDR2 is YFSETQ. V lost 4 bases and J 3 bases, leaving 15 bases between the germline ends. CDR3 length equals 15 residues.

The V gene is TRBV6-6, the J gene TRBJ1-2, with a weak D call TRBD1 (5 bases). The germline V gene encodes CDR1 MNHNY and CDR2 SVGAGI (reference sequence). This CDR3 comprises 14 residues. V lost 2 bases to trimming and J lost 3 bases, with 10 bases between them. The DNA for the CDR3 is TGTGCCAGCAGTTACAGGACAACAGACTATGGCTACACCTTC. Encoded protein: CASSYRTTDYGYTF.

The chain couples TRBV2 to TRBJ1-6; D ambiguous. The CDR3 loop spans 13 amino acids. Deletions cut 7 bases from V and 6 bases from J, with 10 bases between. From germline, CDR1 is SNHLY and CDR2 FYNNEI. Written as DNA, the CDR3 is TGTGCCAGCATTCCTGAGACTAATTCACCCCTCCACTTT. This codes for CASIPETNSPLHF.

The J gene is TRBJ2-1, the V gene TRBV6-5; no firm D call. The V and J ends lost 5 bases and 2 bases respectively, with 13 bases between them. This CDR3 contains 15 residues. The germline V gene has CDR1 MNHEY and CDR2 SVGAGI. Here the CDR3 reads CASSTNDRTYNEQFF. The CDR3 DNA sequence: TGTGCCAGCAGTACTAATGACCGGACCTACAATGAGCAGTTCTTC.

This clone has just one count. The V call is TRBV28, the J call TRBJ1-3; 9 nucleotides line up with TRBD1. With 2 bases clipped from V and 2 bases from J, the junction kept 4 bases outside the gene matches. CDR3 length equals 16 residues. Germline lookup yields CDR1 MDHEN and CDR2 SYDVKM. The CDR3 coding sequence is TGTGCCAGCAGTTTAACCCGACAGGGGGCTGGAAACACCATATATTTT. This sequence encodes CASSLTRQGAGNTIYF.

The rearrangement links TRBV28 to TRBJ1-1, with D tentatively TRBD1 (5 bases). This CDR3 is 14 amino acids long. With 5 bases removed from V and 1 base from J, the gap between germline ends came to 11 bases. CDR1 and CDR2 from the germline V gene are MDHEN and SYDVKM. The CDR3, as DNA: TGTGCCAGCAGTCCCTCTAGGGGGAACACTGAAGCTTTCTTT. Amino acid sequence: CASSPSRGNTEAFF.

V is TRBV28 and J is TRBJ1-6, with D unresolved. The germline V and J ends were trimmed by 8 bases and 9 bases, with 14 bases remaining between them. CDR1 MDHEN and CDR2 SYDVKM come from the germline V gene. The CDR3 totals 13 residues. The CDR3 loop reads CASRQPGGSPLHF. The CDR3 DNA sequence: TGTGCCAGCCGCCAACCCGGTGGTTCACCCCTCCACTTT.

CDR3 bases: TGTGCCAGCAGTTCCCCCGGGAGGTACGAGCAGTACTTC. Protein product: CASSSPGRYEQYF. The chain links TRBV5-8 to TRBJ2-7; 7 nucleotides agree with TRBD2. Trimming at V came to 5 bases and at J to 4 bases, leaving 6 bases not matched to a gene. The CDR3 runs 13 residues. The V gene's germline CDR1 is SGHTS and CDR2 YDEGEE.

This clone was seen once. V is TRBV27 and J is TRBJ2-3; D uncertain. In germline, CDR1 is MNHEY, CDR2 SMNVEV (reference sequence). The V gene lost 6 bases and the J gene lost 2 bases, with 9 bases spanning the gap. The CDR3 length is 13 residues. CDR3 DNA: TGTGCCAGCAGACCCACCAACACAGATACGCAGTATTTT. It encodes CASRPTNTDTQYF.

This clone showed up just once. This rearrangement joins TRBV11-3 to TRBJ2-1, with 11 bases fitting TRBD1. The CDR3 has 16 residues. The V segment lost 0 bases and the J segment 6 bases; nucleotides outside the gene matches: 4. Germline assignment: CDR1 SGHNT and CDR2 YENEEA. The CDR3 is CASSLEGTGGFNEQFF. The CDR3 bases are TGTGCCAGCAGCTTAGAAGGGACAGGGGGTTTCAATGAGCAGTTCTTC.

The CDR3 loop reads CASSLSQGVVFF. The CDR3 nucleotides are TGCGCCAGCAGCTTGAGTCAAGGGGTCGTGTTCTTC. This sequence joins TRBV5-1 and TRBJ2-1; TRBD1 might be the D (5 bases). CDR1 and CDR2 from the germline V gene are SGHRS and YFSETQ. The CDR3 has 12 amino acids. The V gene lost 1 base and the J gene lost 15 bases, with 14 bases spanning the gap. The full variable domain, rest sourced from reference TRBV5-1 and TRBJ2-1, is KAGVTQTPRYLIKTRGQQVTLSCSPISGHRSVSWYQQTPGQGLQFLFEYFSETQRNKGNFPGRFSGRQFSNSRSEMNVSTLELGDSALYLCASSLSQGVVFFGPGTRLTVL.

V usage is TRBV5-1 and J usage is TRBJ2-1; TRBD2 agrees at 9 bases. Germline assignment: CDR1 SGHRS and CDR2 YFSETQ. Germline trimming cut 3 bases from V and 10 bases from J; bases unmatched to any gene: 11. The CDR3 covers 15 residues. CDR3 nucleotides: TGCGCCAGCAGCTCCCGACTAGCGGCAGACGGCGAGCAGTTCTTC. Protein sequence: CASSSRLAADGEQFF.

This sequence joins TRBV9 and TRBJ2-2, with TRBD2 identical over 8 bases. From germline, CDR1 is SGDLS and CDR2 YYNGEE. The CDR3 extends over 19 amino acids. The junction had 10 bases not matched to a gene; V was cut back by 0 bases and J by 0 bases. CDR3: CASSVGGLGGSPNTGELFF. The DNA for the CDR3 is TGTGCCAGCAGCGTAGGGGGACTAGGCGGGTCCCCGAACACCGGGGAGCTGTTTTTT.

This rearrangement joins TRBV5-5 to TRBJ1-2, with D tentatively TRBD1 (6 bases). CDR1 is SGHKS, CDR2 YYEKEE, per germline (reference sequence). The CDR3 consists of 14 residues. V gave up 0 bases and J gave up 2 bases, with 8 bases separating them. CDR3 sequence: CASSLAGANYGYTF. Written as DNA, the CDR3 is TGTGCCAGCAGCTTGGCAGGGGCGAACTATGGCTACACCTTC.

The CDR3 coding sequence is TGTGCCAGCAGCCCGGGAGCAACTAGCACAGATACGCAGTATTTT. The encoded protein is CASSPGATSTDTQYF. The chain links TRBV7-7 to TRBJ2-3; D might be TRBD2 (6 bases). V was clipped by 5 bases and J by 0 bases, with 12 bases between them. This CDR3 comprises 15 residues. Germline CDR1 reads SSHAT; CDR2 reads FNYEAQ (reference sequence).